These 18 T cell receptor beta chains were sequenced from one sample in a study of T cells in Graves' hyperthyroidism and ophthalmopathy. RNA transcripts yielded amplified TCR beta CDR3 regions. TCR CDR3 regions were first amplified by RT-PCR with HTBI primers. From the multiplex PCR reads, TCRdb called clonotypes with MiXCR, one entry per CDR3 protein. The table shows hundreds of thousands of distinct CDR3 sequences, with around 38% occurring only once. Source material: blood. The receptors derive from a young man with Graves' hyperthyroidism.

This clonotype was detected only a few times. The chain recombines TRBV5-4 with TRBJ1-4, with D possibly being TRBD1 (5 bases). V gave up 3 bases and J gave up 13 bases, with 22 bases separating them. Germline CDR1 is SGHNT and CDR2 is YYREEE (reference sequence). The CDR3 is 15 amino acids. CDR3 region: CASSSYSGADVGLFF. DNA for the CDR3: TGTGCCAGCAGCTCCTACTCCGGGGCGGATGTCGGACTGTTTTTT.

This clonotype was seen more than once but under ten times. V is TRBV12-3 or TRBV12-4 and J is TRBJ1-2, with TRBD1 as a possible D gene (6 bases). Deletions cut 3 bases from V and 2 bases from J, with 10 bases between. CDR3 size: 14 residues. CDR3 sequence reads: CASSLGTPNYGYTF. The CDR3 coding sequence is TGTGCCAGCAGTTTGGGGACACCGAACTATGGCTACACCTTC.

This clonotype was counted ten times or more. CDR3 DNA sequence: TGTGCCAGTAGAGAGCAGGGGGCAGGCCAGCCCCAGCATTTT. It encodes CASREQGAGQPQHF. This chain uses TRBV19 with TRBJ1-5; TRBD1 matches at 8 bases. J was trimmed by 7 bases and V by 6 bases; bases with no gene match: 8. Germline V lookup: CDR1 LNHDA, CDR2 SQIVND (reference sequence). This CDR3 region has 14 residues. The complete variable domain, with remaining parts taken from reference TRBV19 and TRBJ1-5, reads DGGITQSPKYLFRKEGQNVTLSCEQNLNHDAMYWYRQDPGQGLRLIYYSQIVNDFQKGDIAEGYSVSREKKESFPLTVTSAQKNPTAFYLCASREQGAGQPQHFGDGTRLSIL.

This clonotype was found many times. The rearrangement joins TRBV29-1 to TRBJ1-2; 8 nucleotides match TRBD1. Germline V gives CDR1 SQVTM, CDR2 ANQGSEA. V shed 7 bases, J shed 5 bases, and the junction held 12 bases outside the gene matches. CDR3 size: 14 residues. CDR3 residues: CSAGTGGETYGYTF. The CDR3 DNA is TGCAGCGCCGGGACAGGAGGGGAGACTTATGGCTACACCTTC.

This clonotype was seen only a few times. The chain carries TRBV7-9 and TRBJ2-7; D uncertain. From germline, CDR1 is SEHNR and CDR2 FQNEAQ (reference sequence). The CDR3 sequence is 16 residues long. V shed 1 base and J shed 0 bases, with 13 bases lying between them. This chain's CDR3 is CASSLEVVRFSYEQYF. The DNA for the CDR3 is TGTGCCAGCAGCTTAGAGGTGGTCAGGTTCTCCTACGAGCAGTACTTC.

V and J are TRBV25-1 and TRBJ1-1; 9 positions match TRBD1. The CDR3 contains 13 residues. The junction had 5 bases not matched to a gene; V was cut back by 8 bases and J by 4 bases. Looked up from germline, CDR1 is MGHDK and CDR2 is SYGVNS. DNA of the CDR3: TGTGCCAGCGTGGGACAGGGTTCCACTGAAGCTTTCTTT. Its translation is CASVGQGSTEAFF.

There are a few counts of this clonotype. This rearrangement joins TRBV6-6 to TRBJ1-6, with 8 bases that match TRBD1. The junction had 10 bases not matched to a gene; V was cut back by 6 bases and J by 9 bases. Germline V gene data show CDR1 as MNHNY and CDR2 as SVGAGI (reference sequence). The CDR3 runs 15 residues. The CDR3 spells CASSRGGQGSSPLHF. The DNA of the CDR3 is TGTGCCAGCAGCCGGGGAGGACAGGGATCTTCACCCCTCCACTTT.

This clonotype has a handful of counts. This chain links TRBV5-1 with TRBJ1-3, with no clear D. Looked up from germline, CDR1 is SGHRS and CDR2 is YFSETQ. CDR3 length: 17 residues. Trimming removed 0 bases from V and 0 bases from J, with 13 bases in between. This chain's CDR3 is CASSLEGRINSGNTIYF. CDR3 sequence (DNA): TGCGCCAGCAGCTTGGAGGGCAGGATTAACTCTGGAAACACCATATATTTT.

This clonotype was observed a handful of times. The chain combines TRBV11-2 with TRBJ2-7; D remains unclear. The V gene lost 5 bases and the J gene lost 1 base, with 12 bases spanning the gap. The CDR3 totals 14 residues. Germline loops: CDR1 SGHAT, CDR2 FQNNGV. Written as DNA, the CDR3 is TGTGCCAGCAGCCTGACGCCCACATCCTACGAGCAGTACTTC. Translated, it gives CASSLTPTSYEQYF.

On this clonotype itself: A much larger clone sits a single nucleotide away, making a read error possible. The rearrangement joins TRBV7-6 to TRBJ2-5; TRBD1 matches 7 bases. Germline values: CDR1 SGHVS, CDR2 FNYEAQ. The CDR3 is 14 amino acids. The CDR3 DNA is TGTGCCTGCAGCTCGGGACAGACCCAAGAGACCCAGTACTTC. This codes for CACSSGQTQETQYF. Together with reference TRBV7-6 and TRBJ2-5, the CDR3 gives the full variable domain: GAGVSQSPRYKVTKRGQDVALRCDPISGHVSLYWYRQALGQGPEFLTYFNYEAQQDKSGLPNDRFSAERPEGSISTLTIQRTEQRDSAMYRCACSSGQTQETQYFGPGTRLLVL.

This rearrangement joins TRBV25-1 to TRBJ1-4; perhaps TRBD1 as D (5 bases). The germline V and J ends were trimmed by 7 bases and 2 bases, with 17 bases remaining between them. Per germline, CDR1 MGHDK and CDR2 SYGVNS. The CDR3 is 16 residues long. CDR3 bases: TGTGCCAGCACGGGGCCCCTCGGCGGTACTAATGAAAAACTGTTTTTT. Protein sequence: CASTGPLGGTNEKLFF.

This clonotype came up many times. The chain employs TRBV29-1 and TRBJ2-7; TRBD1 agrees at 9 bases. Germline CDR1 reads SQVTM; CDR2 reads ANQGSEA. The V and J ends lost 7 bases and 3 bases, in that order; junction bases with no gene match: 13. The CDR3 consists of 15 residues. CDR3 amino acids: CSAGGFRDRVYEQYF. CDR3 DNA sequence: TGCAGCGCTGGGGGGTTCCGGGACAGGGTCTACGAGCAGTACTTC.

The CDR3 loop reads CSSKGSGMPTEAFF. The CDR3 bases are TGCAGCAGCAAGGGTTCCGGGATGCCCACTGAAGCTTTCTTT. The chain is built from TRBV29-1 and TRBJ1-1; D gene ambiguous. This CDR3 has 14 amino acids. Germline CDR1 and CDR2: SQVTM and ANQGSEA. Trimming took off 8 bases at V and 4 bases at J, with 20 bases between the two ends.

Remarks on this clonotype: This may be a read error, as it is one base from a much larger clone. The V and J genes are TRBV29-1 and TRBJ2-7; D gene ambiguous. Trimming left V 2 bases short and J 2 bases short, with 13 bases between. The CDR3 has 14 residues. CDR1 is SQVTM, CDR2 ANQGSEA, per germline. The CDR3 spells CSVENPWGPYEQYF. The CDR3, as DNA: TGCAGCGTTGAAAATCCCTGGGGTCCCTACGAGCAGTACTTC.

The rearrangement links TRBV7-2 to TRBJ2-1; D remains ambiguous. V was cut by 0 bases and J by 9 bases, with 12 bases left in between. Germline CDR1 and CDR2: SGHTA and FQGNSA. The CDR3 extends over 14 amino acids. CDR3 residues: CASSLAPLASEQFF. In nucleotides, the CDR3 is TGTGCCAGCAGCTTAGCCCCCTTAGCTTCTGAGCAGTTCTTC.

The chain combines TRBV9 with TRBJ2-5; tentative D call: TRBD2 (6 bases). Germline V CDR1 and CDR2: SGDLS, YYNGEE. V dropped 8 bases and J dropped 7 bases, with 18 bases sitting between them. The CDR3 is made up of 13 amino acids. Written as DNA, the CDR3 is TGTGCCAGTAGCCCGACTCCGCGGGGGACCCAGTACTTC. Amino acid sequence: CASSPTPRGTQYF.

Turning to this clonotype: This sequence may be a read error, since a much larger clone differs from it by one base. The genes are TRBV7-2 and TRBJ1-2; the match to TRBD1 covers 7 bases. Losses at the gene ends were 1 base for V and 6 bases for J; bases not matched to a gene: 5. The CDR3 has 14 amino acids. Germline assignment: CDR1 SGHTA and CDR2 FQGNSA. In DNA form, the CDR3 reads TGTGCCAGCAGCTTAGAGACAGGGTTAAATGGCTACACCTTC. Its protein product is CASSLETGLNGYTF.

The chain joins TRBV29-1 to TRBJ2-5, with a possible D match to TRBD1 (5 bases). In germline, CDR1 is SQVTM, CDR2 ANQGSEA. The CDR3 covers 15 residues. Trimming removed 7 bases at V and 0 bases at J, with 18 bases between. The CDR3 DNA reads TGCAGCGCCTGGACGGACACCTGGTACCAAGAGACCCAGTACTTC. This codes for CSAWTDTWYQETQYF.